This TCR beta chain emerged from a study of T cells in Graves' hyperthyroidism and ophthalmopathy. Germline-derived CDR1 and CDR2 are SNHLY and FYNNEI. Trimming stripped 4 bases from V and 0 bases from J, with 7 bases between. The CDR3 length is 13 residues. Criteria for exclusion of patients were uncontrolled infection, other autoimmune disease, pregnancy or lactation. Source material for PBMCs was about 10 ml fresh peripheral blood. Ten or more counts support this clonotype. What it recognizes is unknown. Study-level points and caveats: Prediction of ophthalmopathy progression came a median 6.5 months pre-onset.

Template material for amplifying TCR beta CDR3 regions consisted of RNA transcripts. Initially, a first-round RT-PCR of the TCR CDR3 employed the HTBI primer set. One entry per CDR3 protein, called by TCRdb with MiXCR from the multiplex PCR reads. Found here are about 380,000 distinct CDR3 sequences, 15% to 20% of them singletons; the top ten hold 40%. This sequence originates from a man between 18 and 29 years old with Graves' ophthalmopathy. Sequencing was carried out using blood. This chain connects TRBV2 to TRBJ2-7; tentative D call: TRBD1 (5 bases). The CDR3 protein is CASSAQASYEQYF. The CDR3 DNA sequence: TGTGCCAGCAGTGCACAGGCCTCCTACGAGCAGTACTTC.